This TCR beta chain derives from a study of T cells after yellow fever vaccination (dated by TCRdb to about 2019). Study-wide context: The SMART-Seq v4 Ultra Low Input RNA kit was used to prepare libraries from fractions with low cell numbers. To track T-cell clones before and after primary and booster YFV17D yellow fever vaccination, bulk TCR alpha and beta repertoires were sequenced longitudinally. The cohort comprised two healthy male donors, one aged 18 to 30 and one aged 30 to 40 years. Bulk PBMC replicates and cell subsets were isolated from blood drawn at multiple timepoints before and after both primary and secondary immunization. Study-wide findings and limitations: The study included only two donors, which limits how far the findings can be generalized. Most clones expanded after primary vaccination (around 97% of CD4 and approximately 86% of CD8) were re-detected after the booster, suggesting that broad memory maintenance occurred. FACS-sorted repertoires could contain abundant contaminating clonotypes from the bulk population, so computational filtering was required. A small share of clonotypes occurred in both CD4 and CD8 compartments, likely arising from convergent recombination. The secondary T-cell response was found to be weaker but faster than the primary response, with a peak reached on day 5 rather than on day 15.

There are many counts of this clonotype. Its specific antigen is unknown. No much larger clonotype is one base removed from it; base qualities were not supplied. TCR cDNA was synthesized by 5'RACE template switching, through which a universal primer site and unique molecular identifiers were introduced. cDNA synthesis was primed from both the TCR alpha and TCR beta constant segments. Libraries were amplified in two PCR steps, with sample barcodes and sequencing adapters added in the second step. Sequencing of libraries was done on Illumina HiSeq 2500 (2x100 bp) or NovaSeq (2x150 bp). Regarding the original processing steps: MIGEC handled demultiplexing of reads and collapsing into UMI consensus sequences, while MiXCR performed V(D)J alignment. Vaccine-responding clonotypes were identified with edgeR using replicate PBMC samples, with FDR below 0.01 and a log2 fold change above 5 up to day 15 being required. CD4 or CD8 identity was assigned to each bulk clonotype according to whether the clonotype was present at higher abundance in the sequenced CD4 repertoire or the sequenced CD8 repertoire. TCRdb ran its own pipeline on the public reads, namely fastp trimming at Q25 and MiXCR clone calling, and kept in-frame beta chains. All rows with the same CDR3 protein become a single entry with the most common DNA and genes. Clone size and V and J calls follow TCRdb, not the original study. This sample lists fewer than 650,000 distinct CDR3 sequences; less than 25% were detected once. 15% to 20% of the sample rests with the top ten.

The CDR3 has 15 amino acids, counting the end cysteine and phenylalanine. Only the CDR3 DNA stays, 45 bases, in frame from base 1. For CDR1 and CDR2, the germline V gene lists SGHTA and FQGNSA. A distance of 9 bases separates the germline ends of V and J, which lose 2 bases and 0 bases respectively. Explained via the paper, the treatment or condition label denotes: live attenuated yellow fever vaccine strain. At each blood-draw timepoint, two biological replicates of bulk PBMCs were collected. PBMCs were isolated from peripheral blood using a standard Ficoll-Paque protocol. TriZol was used to extract RNA from bulk PBMCs, from CD4 and CD8 fractions, and from dextramer-positive and dextramer-negative fractions.

The sequenced sample was PBMCs, obtained approximately 20 days after the first yellow fever vaccination. The sequence is built from TRBV7-2 and TRBJ2-3, with TRBD1 tentatively as D gene (6 bases match). The clonotype originates from a man aged 18-30 years who received the YFV17D yellow fever vaccine. The DNA is as follows: TGTGCCAGCAGCTTAATGAGGGGGAGCACAGATACGCAGTATTTT. The translation is CASSLMRGSTDTQYF.